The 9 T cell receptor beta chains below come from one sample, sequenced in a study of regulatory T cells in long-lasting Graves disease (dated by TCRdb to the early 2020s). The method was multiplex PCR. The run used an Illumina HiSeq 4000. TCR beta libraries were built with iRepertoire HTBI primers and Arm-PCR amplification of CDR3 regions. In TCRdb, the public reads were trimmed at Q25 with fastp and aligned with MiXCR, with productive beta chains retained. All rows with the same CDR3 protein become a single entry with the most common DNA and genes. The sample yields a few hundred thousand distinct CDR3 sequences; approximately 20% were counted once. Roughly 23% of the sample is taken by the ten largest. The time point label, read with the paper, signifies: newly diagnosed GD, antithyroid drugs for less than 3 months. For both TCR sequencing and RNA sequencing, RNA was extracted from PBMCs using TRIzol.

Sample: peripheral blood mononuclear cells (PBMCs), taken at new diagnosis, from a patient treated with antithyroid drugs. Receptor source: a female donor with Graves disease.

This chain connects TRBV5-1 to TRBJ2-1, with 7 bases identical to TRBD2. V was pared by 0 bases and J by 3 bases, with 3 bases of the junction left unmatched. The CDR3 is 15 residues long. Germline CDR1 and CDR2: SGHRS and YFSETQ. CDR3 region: CASSLAGGDYNEQFF. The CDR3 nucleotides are TGCGCCAGCAGCTTGGCGGGAGGAGACTACAATGAGCAGTTCTTC.

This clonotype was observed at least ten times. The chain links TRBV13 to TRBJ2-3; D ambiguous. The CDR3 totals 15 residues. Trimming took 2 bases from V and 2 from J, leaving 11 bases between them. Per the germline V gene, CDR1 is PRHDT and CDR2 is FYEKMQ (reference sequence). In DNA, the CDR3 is TGTGCCAGCAGCTTAACGGCAGGAGCCACAGATACGCAGTATTTT. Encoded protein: CASSLTAGATDTQYF.

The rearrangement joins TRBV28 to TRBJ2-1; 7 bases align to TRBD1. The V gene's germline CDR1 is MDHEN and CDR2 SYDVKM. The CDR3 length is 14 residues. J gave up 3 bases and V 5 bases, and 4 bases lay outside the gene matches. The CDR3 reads CASSHYRGYNEQFF. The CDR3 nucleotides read TGTGCCAGCAGTCACTACAGGGGCTACAATGAGCAGTTCTTC.

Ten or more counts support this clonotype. DNA of the CDR3: TGTGCCTGGAGTCTAGGACAGTGGGAGACCCAGTACTTC. Its translation: CAWSLGQWETQYF. The chain employs TRBV30 and TRBJ2-5; tentative D call: TRBD1 (6 bases). The CDR3 totals 13 residues. V lost 2 bases, J lost 5 bases, and 12 bases lay in between. CDR1 is GTSNPN and CDR2 is SVGIG in the germline V gene (reference sequence).

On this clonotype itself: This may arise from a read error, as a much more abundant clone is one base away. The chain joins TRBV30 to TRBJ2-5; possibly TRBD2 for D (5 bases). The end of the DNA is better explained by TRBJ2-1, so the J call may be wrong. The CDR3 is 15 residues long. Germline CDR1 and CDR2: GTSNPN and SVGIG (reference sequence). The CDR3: CAWTLQRPGKNEQFF. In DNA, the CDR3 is TGTGCCTGGACTTTGCAGCGCCCGGGAAAAAATGAGCAGTTCTTC.

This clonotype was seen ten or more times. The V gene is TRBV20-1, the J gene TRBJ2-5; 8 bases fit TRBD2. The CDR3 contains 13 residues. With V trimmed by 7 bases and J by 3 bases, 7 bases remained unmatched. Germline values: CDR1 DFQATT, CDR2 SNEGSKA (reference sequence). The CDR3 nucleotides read TGCAGTGTAGGGGGGACTAGTAAAGAGACCCAGTACTTC. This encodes CSVGGTSKETQYF.

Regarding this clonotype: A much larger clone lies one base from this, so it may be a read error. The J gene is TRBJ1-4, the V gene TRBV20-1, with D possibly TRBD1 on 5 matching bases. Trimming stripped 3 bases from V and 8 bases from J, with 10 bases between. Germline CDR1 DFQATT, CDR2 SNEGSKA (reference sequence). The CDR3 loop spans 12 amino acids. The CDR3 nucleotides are TGCAGTGCTAGCGGGGGTCACGAAAAACTGTTTTTT. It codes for CSASGGHEKLFF.

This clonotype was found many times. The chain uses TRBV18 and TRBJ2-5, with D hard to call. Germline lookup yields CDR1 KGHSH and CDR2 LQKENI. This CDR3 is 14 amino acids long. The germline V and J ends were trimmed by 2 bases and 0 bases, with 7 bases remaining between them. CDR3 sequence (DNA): TGTGCCAGCTCACCATCGGCGTACCAAGAGACCCAGTACTTC. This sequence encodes CASSPSAYQETQYF.

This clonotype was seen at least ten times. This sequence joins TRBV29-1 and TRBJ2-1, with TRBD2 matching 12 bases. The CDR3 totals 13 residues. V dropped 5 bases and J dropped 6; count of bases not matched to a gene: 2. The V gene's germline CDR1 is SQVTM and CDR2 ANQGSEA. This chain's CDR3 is CSVTSGRFNEQFF. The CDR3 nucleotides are TGCAGCGTTACTAGCGGGAGGTTCAATGAGCAGTTCTTC.